This T cell receptor (beta chain) was captured in a study of cytomegalovirus exposure and HLA in healthy donors. Overall study context: The 90 to 150 validation repertoires, a later analysis reported, used the same platform as the roughly 660 repertoires from the first cohort. Overall study results and limits: Cytomegalovirus association was assigned to about 180 TCR beta chains.

Germline V CDR1 and CDR2: SGHDT, YYEEEE. Between the trimmed V and J ends, which lost 0 bases and 3 bases, there was a span of 12 bases. This CDR3 has 15 amino acids. Profiling relied on immunoSEQ multiplex PCR, and the TCRdb table lists in-frame clones only, not all of them. The sample records over 200,000 clones, about 91% being singletons. As to this clone: Its antigen is undetermined.

The genes are TRBV5-6 and TRBJ1-2, with unresolved D. This sequence was found in a woman under 30 in good health and CMV-seronegative. Specimen: PBMCs. The CDR3: CASSLVRREDYGYTF. As DNA, the CDR3 is TGTGCCAGCAGCTTGGTCAGAAGGGAGGACTATGGCTACACCTTC.